Sequencing of this TCR beta chain was carried out in a study of CD8 T cells in ankylosing spondylitis. Overall study findings and caveats: Seemingly distinctive of ankylosing spondylitis blood was a TCR beta motif formed by eight highly homologous variants. Past research had described some motif variants in reactive arthritis synovial fluid and blood. From matched ankylosing spondylitis synovial fluid, disease-linked clones were reportedly recovered at significantly enriched levels.

This clonotype was counted between two and nine times. The antigen is unknown. This CDR3 region has 13 residues. The V gene lost 4 bases and the J gene lost 1 base, with 9 bases spanning the gap. Germline V lookup: CDR1 SQVTM, CDR2 ANQGSEA. Quantitative 5'-RACE with molecular barcodes produced the TCR beta libraries. MiXCR, applied by TCRdb to the 5' RACE reads, yields one record per CDR3 protein. The data contain some 240,000 distinct CDR3 sequences, roughly a quarter of them singletons. The rearrangement joins TRBV29-1 to TRBJ2-3; D remains unclear. Input material: blood, either unsorted or a sorted T cell fraction (not recorded which). The TCR originated in a male donor with ankylosing spondylitis or in good health (not recorded which). The CDR3 spells CSVGASGTDTQYF. CDR3 sequence (DNA): TGCAGCGTTGGAGCCTCCGGCACAGATACGCAGTATTTT.